A selection of T cell receptor beta chains follows, all from one sample in a study of T cell changes during pregnancy in multiple sclerosis. The data were produced by immunoSEQ multiplex PCR, yet TCRdb's version contains in-frame clones alone and is incomplete. The sample contains 39,000 or so clones, 85% to 95% of which appear only once. The input for sequencing was CD8+ T cells from peripheral blood mononuclear cells, taken in the third trimester of pregnancy. These receptors all stem from a female donor with multiple sclerosis, enrolled in a pregnancy study. The CDR3 runs from the conserved cysteine through the conserved F or W. D genes are given only for firm matches. Rows may omit the clone size; those that give it use once, few, many or a size class.

abundance: -; d_gene: TRBD2; v_gene: TRBV5-6; j_gene: TRBJ2-7; CDR3aa: CASSGGLAGDLPYEQYF; CDR3nt: TGTGCCAGCAGCGGCGGACTAGCGGGAGACCTTCCCTACGAGCAGTACTTC
abundance: -; d_gene: TRBD2; v_gene: TRBV2; j_gene: TRBJ2-4; CDR3aa: CASSSPGGIAGETKNIQYF; CDR3nt: TGTGCCAGCAGTTCTCCGGGGGGGATAGCGGGAGAAACCAAAAACATTCAGTACTTC
abundance: -; d_gene: -; v_gene: TRBV7-9; j_gene: TRBJ1-3; CDR3aa: CASSLESSGNTIYF; CDR3nt: TGTGCCAGCAGCTTGGAGAGCTCTGGAAACACCATATATTTT
abundance: -; d_gene: -; v_gene: TRBV4-1; j_gene: TRBJ2-7; CDR3aa: CASSQEDREGDEQYF; CDR3nt: TGCGCCAGCAGCCAAGAGGACAGGGAGGGGGACGAGCAGTACTTC
abundance: -; d_gene: -; v_gene: TRBV19; j_gene: TRBJ1-5; CDR3aa: CASSPGWSNQPQHF; CDR3nt: TGTGCCAGTAGTCCAGGGTGGAGCAATCAGCCCCAGCATTTT
abundance: -; d_gene: TRBD2; v_gene: TRBV6-5; j_gene: TRBJ2-5; CDR3aa: CASRLAGWAETQYF; CDR3nt: TGTGCCAGCAGGCTAGCGGGCTGGGCGGAGACCCAGTACTTC
abundance: -; d_gene: -; v_gene: TRBV2; j_gene: TRBJ1-4; CDR3aa: CASSAGASGKLFF; CDR3nt: TGTGCCAGCAGTGCAGGGGCTAGTGGAAAACTGTTTTTT
abundance: -; d_gene: -; v_gene: TRBV27; j_gene: TRBJ1-3; CDR3aa: CASRGGNTIYF; CDR3nt: TGTGCCAGCAGAGGAGGCAACACCATATATTTT
abundance: -; d_gene: -; v_gene: TRBV6-5; j_gene: TRBJ2-1; CDR3aa: CASSYRPTPEYNEQFF; CDR3nt: TGTGCCAGCAGTTATCGCCCTACACCGGAGTACAATGAGCAGTTCTTC
abundance: -; d_gene: -; v_gene: TRBV29-1; j_gene: TRBJ1-1; CDR3aa: CSVVQMSTEAFF; CDR3nt: TGCAGCGTTGTACAGATGTCCACTGAAGCTTTCTTT
abundance: -; d_gene: TRBD2; v_gene: TRBV7-2; j_gene: TRBJ2-7; CDR3aa: CANSLSLAGGAEQYF; CDR3nt: TGTGCCAACAGCTTATCTCTAGCGGGAGGTGCCGAGCAGTACTTC
abundance: once; d_gene: -; v_gene: TRBV2; j_gene: TRBJ2-3; CDR3aa: CASSEPGYDTQYF; CDR3nt: TGTGCCAGCAGTGAACCCGGGTACGATACGCAGTATTTT
abundance: -; d_gene: TRBD2; v_gene: TRBV27; j_gene: TRBJ2-7; CDR3aa: CASSSGLAGAYEQYF; CDR3nt: TGTGCCAGCAGTTCGGGACTAGCGGGAGCCTACGAGCAGTACTTC
abundance: -; d_gene: -; v_gene: TRBV9; j_gene: TRBJ2-2; CDR3aa: CASSLNPAKGGTGELFF; CDR3nt: TGTGCCAGCAGTCTCAATCCGGCGAAGGGAGGCACCGGGGAGCTGTTTTTT
abundance: -; d_gene: TRBD1; v_gene: TRBV5-4; j_gene: TRBJ2-7; CDR3aa: CASSSPGQGTYEQYF; CDR3nt: TGTGCCAGCAGCTCGCCGGGACAGGGAACCTACGAGCAGTACTTC
abundance: -; d_gene: TRBD1; v_gene: TRBV27; j_gene: TRBJ1-2; CDR3aa: CASSLSRRGRDGYTF; CDR3nt: TGTGCCAGCAGTTTATCGAGGAGGGGGCGTGATGGCTACACCTTC
abundance: -; d_gene: -; v_gene: TRBV4-1; j_gene: TRBJ2-7; CDR3aa: CASSQPTGSLNEQYF; CDR3nt: TGCGCCAGCAGCCAACCTACAGGGTCCTTAAACGAGCAGTACTTC
abundance: -; d_gene: TRBD2; v_gene: TRBV11-2; j_gene: TRBJ2-5; CDR3aa: CASSLVAGGEETQYF; CDR3nt: TGTGCCAGCAGCTTAGTAGCGGGAGGGGAAGAGACCCAGTACTTC
abundance: once; d_gene: TRBD2; v_gene: TRBV11-2; j_gene: TRBJ2-1; CDR3aa: CASSFGSSGTYNEQFF; CDR3nt: TGTGCCAGCAGCTTTGGATCTAGCGGGACCTACAATGAGCAGTTCTTC
abundance: -; d_gene: TRBD2; v_gene: TRBV25-1; j_gene: TRBJ2-3; CDR3aa: CASSAEAGGPSDTQYF; CDR3nt: TGTGCCAGCAGTGCCGAAGCGGGAGGGCCTTCGGATACGCAGTATTTT
abundance: -; d_gene: -; v_gene: TRBV28; j_gene: TRBJ2-2; CDR3aa: CASNRSPGELFF; CDR3nt: TGTGCCAGCAACAGGAGTCCCGGGGAGCTGTTTTTT
abundance: -; d_gene: -; v_gene: TRBV19; j_gene: TRBJ2-7; CDR3aa: CASSIGRDSATPYEQYF; CDR3nt: TGTGCCAGTAGTATCGGCCGAGACTCGGCTACCCCCTACGAGCAGTACTTC
abundance: -; d_gene: TRBD1; v_gene: TRBV25-1; j_gene: TRBJ1-2; CDR3aa: CASLPTGARYGYTF; CDR3nt: TGTGCCAGTCTCCCAACAGGGGCCCGATATGGCTACACCTTC
abundance: -; d_gene: TRBD1; v_gene: TRBV4-1; j_gene: TRBJ2-1; CDR3aa: CASSEGTGGPNEQFF; CDR3nt: TGCGCCAGCTCTGAAGGGACAGGAGGACCCAATGAGCAGTTCTTC
abundance: once; d_gene: TRBD2; v_gene: TRBV4-3; j_gene: TRBJ2-1; CDR3aa: CASSHPGLANGEQFF; CDR3nt: TGCGCCAGCAGCCACCCGGGACTAGCTAACGGTGAGCAGTTCTTC
abundance: -; d_gene: -; v_gene: TRBV7-8; j_gene: TRBJ1-1; CDR3aa: CASSRTSTLMNTEAFF; CDR3nt: TGTGCCAGCAGCAGAACATCAACACTAATGAACACTGAAGCTTTCTTT
abundance: -; d_gene: TRBD2; v_gene: TRBV4-1; j_gene: TRBJ2-5; CDR3aa: CASSQGLAGFDQETQYF; CDR3nt: TGCGCCAGCAGCCAAGGACTAGCGGGATTTGATCAAGAGACCCAGTACTTC
abundance: -; d_gene: -; v_gene: TRBV15; j_gene: TRBJ1-5; CDR3aa: CATSRDRWAQPQHF; CDR3nt: TGTGCCACCAGCAGAGATAGGTGGGCCCAGCCCCAGCATTTT
abundance: -; d_gene: -; v_gene: TRBV10-3; j_gene: TRBJ2-2; CDR3aa: CATRFLAATNTGELFF; CDR3nt: TGTGCCACCCGCTTCTTAGCGGCAACGAACACCGGGGAGCTGTTTTTT
abundance: -; d_gene: -; v_gene: TRBV2; j_gene: TRBJ1-6; CDR3aa: CASGSPLHF; CDR3nt: TGTGCCAGCGGCTCACCCCTCCACTTT
abundance: few; d_gene: TRBD1; v_gene: TRBV10-3; j_gene: TRBJ1-1; CDR3aa: CAISEGQGDTEAFF; CDR3nt: TGTGCCATCAGTGAGGGACAGGGGGACACTGAAGCTTTCTTT
abundance: -; d_gene: -; v_gene: TRBV19; j_gene: TRBJ2-7; CDR3aa: CASTGRGDEQYF; CDR3nt: TGTGCCAGTACAGGCAGGGGGGACGAGCAGTACTTC
abundance: -; d_gene: -; v_gene: TRBV14; j_gene: TRBJ1-4; CDR3aa: CASSRGWKLFF; CDR3nt: TGTGCCAGCAGCCGCGGGTGGAAACTGTTTTTT
abundance: -; d_gene: -; v_gene: TRBV27; j_gene: TRBJ1-2; CDR3aa: CASSDTTRSYTF; CDR3nt: TGTGCCAGCAGCGATACGACACGAAGCTACACCTTC
abundance: -; d_gene: -; v_gene: TRBV27; j_gene: TRBJ2-3; CDR3aa: CASSSVRVLADTQYF; CDR3nt: TGTGCCAGCAGTTCTGTTCGAGTTCTTGCAGATACGCAGTATTTT
abundance: -; d_gene: TRBD1; v_gene: TRBV5-6; j_gene: TRBJ2-7; CDR3aa: CASSDGQGSSRWYF; CDR3nt: TGTGCCAGCAGCGATGGACAGGGGAGCTCCCGATGGTACTTC
abundance: once; d_gene: TRBD2; v_gene: TRBV5-4; j_gene: TRBJ2-2; CDR3aa: CASSLAPLAGDVTGELFF; CDR3nt: TGTGCCAGCAGCTTGGCCCCGCTAGCGGGAGACGTCACCGGGGAGCTGTTTTTT
abundance: -; d_gene: TRBD2; v_gene: TRBV14; j_gene: TRBJ2-7; CDR3aa: CASSQGQGLLLYEQYF; CDR3nt: TGTGCCAGCAGCCAAGGCCAGGGACTATTATTGTACGAGCAGTACTTC
abundance: -; d_gene: -; v_gene: TRBV12-5; j_gene: TRBJ1-1; CDR3aa: CASGVARGTEAFF; CDR3nt: TGTGCTAGTGGAGTCGCAAGGGGGACTGAAGCTTTCTTT
abundance: once; d_gene: TRBD2; v_gene: TRBV19; j_gene: TRBJ2-7; CDR3aa: CASKGELAGDEQYF; CDR3nt: TGTGCCAGTAAAGGAGAACTAGCGGGTGACGAGCAGTACTTC
abundance: -; d_gene: TRBD1; v_gene: TRBV13; j_gene: TRBJ1-4; CDR3aa: CASSYRGGLGEKLFF; CDR3nt: TGTGCCAGCAGCTACAGGGGGGGCCTAGGGGAAAAACTGTTTTTT
abundance: -; d_gene: -; v_gene: TRBV25-1; j_gene: TRBJ2-1; CDR3aa: CASSEQGSYNEQFF; CDR3nt: TGTGCCAGCAGTGAACAGGGGTCCTACAATGAGCAGTTCTTC
abundance: -; d_gene: -; v_gene: TRBV2; j_gene: TRBJ2-1; CDR3aa: CASLGSPGLPYNEQFF; CDR3nt: TGTGCCAGCCTGGGGAGTCCGGGGTTACCATACAATGAGCAGTTCTTC
abundance: -; d_gene: -; v_gene: TRBV2; j_gene: TRBJ2-1; CDR3aa: CARRTIHNEQFF; CDR3nt: TGTGCCAGAAGGACTATTCACAATGAGCAGTTCTTC
abundance: -; d_gene: -; v_gene: TRBV25-1; j_gene: TRBJ2-7; CDR3aa: CASSEWSDEQYF; CDR3nt: TGTGCCAGCAGTGAATGGTCGGACGAGCAGTACTTC
abundance: -; d_gene: TRBD2; v_gene: TRBV7-9; j_gene: TRBJ2-1; CDR3aa: CASSLTRTRNEQFF; CDR3nt: TGTGCCAGCAGCTTGACACGGACTAGAAATGAGCAGTTCTTC
abundance: -; d_gene: TRBD1; v_gene: TRBV28; j_gene: TRBJ1-5; CDR3aa: CASSLGQGNQPQHF; CDR3nt: TGTGCCAGCAGCCTCGGACAGGGCAATCAGCCCCAGCATTTT
abundance: -; d_gene: TRBD1; v_gene: TRBV30; j_gene: TRBJ1-5; CDR3aa: CAWSPTGLGQPQHF; CDR3nt: TGTGCCTGGAGTCCGACAGGGCTTGGTCAGCCCCAGCATTTT
abundance: few; d_gene: TRBD2; v_gene: TRBV11-2; j_gene: TRBJ2-7; CDR3aa: CASSSLAGVAYEQYF; CDR3nt: TGTGCCAGCAGCTCACTAGCGGGAGTCGCCTACGAGCAGTACTTC
abundance: -; d_gene: TRBD1; v_gene: TRBV19; j_gene: TRBJ2-7; CDR3aa: CASSPIGTGLYEQYF; CDR3nt: TGTGCCAGTAGTCCGATTGGGACAGGTCTATACGAGCAGTACTTC
abundance: -; d_gene: -; v_gene: TRBV7-9; j_gene: TRBJ2-7; CDR3aa: CASSPMSHEQYF; CDR3nt: TGTGCCAGCAGTCCTATGTCCCACGAGCAGTACTTC
abundance: -; d_gene: -; v_gene: TRBV19; j_gene: TRBJ2-7; CDR3aa: CASSLYGGGDEQYF; CDR3nt: TGTGCCAGTAGTCTCTACGGGGGTGGGGACGAGCAGTACTTC
abundance: -; d_gene: -; v_gene: TRBV27; j_gene: TRBJ2-3; CDR3aa: CASSFFSDTDTQYF; CDR3nt: TGTGCCAGCAGTTTTTTCAGCGACACAGATACGCAGTATTTT